This is a list of T cell receptor beta chains from one sample in a study of T cells after somatic rescue of genetic block. The protocol was immunoSEQ multiplex PCR, while the TCRdb copy is restricted to in-frame clones and leaves out a portion. The data contain approximately 88,000 clones, 75% to 90% of them singletons. Source material: peripheral blood mononuclear cells (PBMCs). The receptors were gathered from a woman aged 18 to 35. Both conserved end residues are part of each CDR3. D genes are given only for firm matches. Clone sizes are given selectively: once, few, many, or a class where the clone is expanded.

clone size: .
J gene: TRBJ2-1
D gene: .
V gene: TRBV10-3
CDR3 protein: CAISESRAEPFNEQFF

clone size: .
J gene: TRBJ1-2
D gene: TRBD1
V gene: TRBV5-1
CDR3 protein: CASSRDRNLNYGYTF

clone size: .
J gene: TRBJ2-7
D gene: .
V gene: TRBV28
CDR3 protein: CASSLLSYEQYF

clone size: .
J gene: TRBJ2-1
D gene: .
V gene: TRBV4-3
CDR3 protein: CASSHQRLEQFF

clone size: .
J gene: TRBJ2-7
D gene: .
V gene: TRBV27
CDR3 protein: CASSSSYEQYF

clone size: once
J gene: TRBJ2-1
D gene: .
V gene: TRBV20-1
CDR3 protein: CSAKAYNEQFF

clone size: .
J gene: TRBJ1-1
D gene: .
V gene: TRBV28
CDR3 protein: CASSIPMTVRAFF

clone size: .
J gene: TRBJ2-2
D gene: .
V gene: TRBV19
CDR3 protein: CASSMVPGFTGELFF

clone size: .
J gene: TRBJ2-7
D gene: TRBD1
V gene: TRBV28
CDR3 protein: CASSLYGTDFYEQYF

clone size: .
J gene: TRBJ2-1
D gene: .
V gene: TRBV5-1
CDR3 protein: CASSPRRDTNEQFF

clone size: .
J gene: TRBJ2-3
D gene: .
V gene: TRBV5-1
CDR3 protein: CASSSPTAPTDTQYF

clone size: .
J gene: TRBJ2-1
D gene: TRBD2
V gene: TRBV14
CDR3 protein: CASSQLAGGPNEQFF

clone size: .
J gene: TRBJ2-3
D gene: .
V gene: TRBV5-6
CDR3 protein: CASSLGRAWDTQYF

clone size: .
J gene: TRBJ1-1
D gene: .
V gene: TRBV6-6
CDR3 protein: CASSYGDQVSEKAFF

clone size: .
J gene: TRBJ2-1
D gene: TRBD2
V gene: TRBV9
CDR3 protein: CASSVDVAGGYNEQFF

clone size: .
J gene: TRBJ2-2
D gene: .
V gene: TRBV27
CDR3 protein: CASSLIFGELFF

clone size: once
J gene: TRBJ1-1
D gene: .
V gene: TRBV21-1
CDR3 protein: CASSKAVGEANEAFF

clone size: .
J gene: TRBJ1-2
D gene: .
V gene: TRBV7-9
CDR3 protein: CASRSAELFGGYTF

clone size: .
J gene: TRBJ2-7
D gene: .
V gene: TRBV27
CDR3 protein: CASSPSTYEQYF

clone size: .
J gene: TRBJ2-7
D gene: .
V gene: TRBV28
CDR3 protein: CASSLVGGRYEQYF

clone size: .
J gene: TRBJ1-5
D gene: .
V gene: TRBV18
CDR3 protein: CASSPLDSNQPQHF

clone size: .
J gene: TRBJ2-1
D gene: TRBD2
V gene: TRBV27
CDR3 protein: CAISRTSGVNEQFF

clone size: once
J gene: TRBJ2-7
D gene: .
V gene: TRBV30
CDR3 protein: CAWSRDRRYEQYF

clone size: .
J gene: TRBJ2-1
D gene: .
V gene: TRBV4-3
CDR3 protein: CASSQDGSGAYNEQFF

clone size: few
J gene: TRBJ2-1
D gene: .
V gene: TRBV9
CDR3 protein: CASSVGGRQFF

clone size: .
J gene: TRBJ2-1
D gene: .
V gene: TRBV7-2
CDR3 protein: CASSLANEQFF

clone size: .
J gene: TRBJ2-7
D gene: .
V gene: TRBV28
CDR3 protein: CASSFPGLDEQYF

clone size: .
J gene: TRBJ2-1
D gene: TRBD2
V gene: TRBV10-3
CDR3 protein: CAIRDTDGGGRRNEQFF

clone size: .
J gene: TRBJ2-7
D gene: TRBD1
V gene: TRBV30
CDR3 protein: CAWSGGQGMDEQYF

clone size: .
J gene: TRBJ2-5
D gene: .
V gene: TRBV27
CDR3 protein: CASSLWGEETQYF

clone size: .
J gene: TRBJ2-1
D gene: TRBD2
V gene: TRBV11-2
CDR3 protein: CASSLRPSGRAGEEQFF

clone size: .
J gene: TRBJ2-5
D gene: .
V gene: TRBV11-3
CDR3 protein: CASSLLKTQYF

clone size: .
J gene: TRBJ1-5
D gene: .
V gene: TRBV19
CDR3 protein: CASSPGSNQPQHF

clone size: .
J gene: TRBJ2-1
D gene: .
V gene: TRBV6-1
CDR3 protein: CASSESPGTFSSYNEQFF

clone size: .
J gene: TRBJ2-1
D gene: .
V gene: TRBV9
CDR3 protein: CASRETAQFF

clone size: .
J gene: TRBJ2-3
D gene: .
V gene: TRBV5-1
CDR3 protein: CASSLARDTQYF

clone size: .
J gene: TRBJ1-3
D gene: .
V gene: TRBV4-1
CDR3 protein: CASSPTVSGNTIYF

clone size: .
J gene: TRBJ1-1
D gene: .
V gene: TRBV9
CDR3 protein: CASSVGANTEAFF

clone size: .
J gene: TRBJ2-6
D gene: TRBD1
V gene: TRBV5-4
CDR3 protein: CASTIKRGQGPSGANVLTF

clone size: few
J gene: TRBJ2-1
D gene: TRBD1
V gene: TRBV7-9
CDR3 protein: CASRRAGTGVDNEQFF

clone size: .
J gene: TRBJ1-1
D gene: .
V gene: TRBV2
CDR3 protein: CASRGPEASF

clone size: .
J gene: TRBJ2-1
D gene: TRBD2
V gene: TRBV28
CDR3 protein: CASSPVAGVYNEQFF

clone size: .
J gene: TRBJ2-5
D gene: TRBD2
V gene: TRBV15
CDR3 protein: CATSRGPRAGGGETQYF

clone size: .
J gene: TRBJ1-3
D gene: .
V gene: TRBV9
CDR3 protein: CASSWTSGAGNTIYF

clone size: .
J gene: TRBJ1-5
D gene: .
V gene: TRBV4-1
CDR3 protein: CASSLTPDSNQPQHF

clone size: .
J gene: TRBJ2-1
D gene: TRBD2
V gene: TRBV11-2
CDR3 protein: CASSLYSGRGFF

clone size: .
J gene: TRBJ1-3
D gene: .
V gene: TRBV19
CDR3 protein: CASRNLDDGGNTIYF

clone size: .
J gene: TRBJ2-7
D gene: TRBD1
V gene: TRBV19
CDR3 protein: CASSMRGGGYEQYF

clone size: .
J gene: TRBJ1-5
D gene: TRBD1
V gene: TRBV5-4
CDR3 protein: CASSPDRDQPQHF

clone size: .
J gene: TRBJ2-1
D gene: .
V gene: TRBV19
CDR3 protein: CASREPYNEQFF

clone size: .
J gene: TRBJ2-7
D gene: .
V gene: TRBV10-3
CDR3 protein: CAISEPSETSYEQYF

clone size: .
J gene: TRBJ1-5
D gene: TRBD1
V gene: TRBV27
CDR3 protein: CASSSLRTGVGQPQHF

clone size: .
J gene: TRBJ2-7
D gene: .
V gene: TRBV7-3
CDR3 protein: CASSSDPFSYEQYF

clone size: .
J gene: .
D gene: .
V gene: TRBV10-3
CDR3 protein: CAISEGRLQGTYEQYF